This TCR beta chain was profiled in a study of blood T cell repertoires in COVID-19. Study-wide background: Sources were T cells, B-cell-depleted T cells, or PBMCs; the material itself was cDNA or gDNA.

TCRdb keeps only in-frame clones here, not all; method: immunoSEQ multiplex PCR. This table holds roughly 250,000 clones, roughly 79% found once. The CDR3 consists of 13 residues. Trimming pared 5 bases from V and 10 bases from J, leaving 15 bases between. Germline V gene sequence: CDR1 SGHTA, CDR2 FQGTGA. The clonotype comes from an elderly woman with acute or convalescent COVID-19. The V gene is TRBV7-3, the J gene TRBJ2-1; D perhaps matches TRBD1 (6 bases). The specimen sequenced was peripheral blood. The CDR3 nucleotides are TGTGCCAGCAGCCAGGGACAAGGCAACGAGCAGTTCTTC. Encoded protein: CASSQGQGNEQFF.